The 26 T cell receptor beta chains given below trace back to one sample, sequenced in a study of blood T cell repertoires in COVID-19 (TCRdb year 2020). Libraries were constructed by the immunoSEQ multiplex PCR assay. The table comes from immuneACCESS by way of TCRdb, which keeps in-frame sequences with V and J called. Part of the clones is missing from these tables; in studies checked, under half for an unresolved V gene and the rest for unknown reasons. The sample profile shows 100,000 to 150,000 clones; roughly 86% of them were found once. Of the sample, approximately 3.6% is held by the ten largest clones. Sequencing was performed on peripheral blood. Receptor source: a woman aged 55 to 70 with acute or convalescent COVID-19.

The genes are TRBV7-6 and TRBJ2-7; a weak D match, TRBD2 (6 bases). Germline assignment: CDR1 SGHVS and CDR2 FNYEAQ. The V end lost 7 bases, the J end lost 6 bases, and 16 bases lay between the germline ends. The CDR3 consists of 13 residues. The CDR3 sequence: CASTPVGGGEQYF. The CDR3 region has the DNA TGTGCCAGCACCCCGGTGGGGGGAGGCGAGCAGTACTTC.

The rearrangement uses TRBV7-9 and TRBJ2-1; 10 bases fit TRBD1. Germline V gene lookup returns CDR1 SEHNR and CDR2 FQNEAQ (reference sequence). This CDR3 is 18 amino acids long. V trimming: 1 base; J trimming: 1 base; junction bases outside the gene matches: 7. CDR3 region: CASSLEGTDRGSYNEQFF. Written as DNA, the CDR3 is TGTGCCAGCAGCTTAGAGGGTACGGACAGGGGGTCCTACAATGAGCAGTTCTTC.

This chain uses TRBV25-1 with TRBJ2-1, with 10 bases matching TRBD2. The CDR3 spans 18 residues. Germline CDR1 is MGHDK and CDR2 is SYGVNS. Germline trimming cut 3 bases from V and 4 bases from J; bases unmatched to any gene: 12. The chain's CDR3 is CASSDIRASGSIYNEQFF. Written as DNA, the CDR3 is TGTGCCAGCAGTGACATTCGGGCTAGCGGGAGTATATACAATGAGCAGTTCTTC.

The chain is built from TRBV15 and TRBJ1-5, with a possible D match to TRBD1 (6 bases). Germline CDR1 is LNHNV and CDR2 is YYDKDF (reference sequence). This CDR3 is 16 amino acids long. Trimming took off 11 bases at V and 4 bases at J, with 24 bases between the two ends. CDR3 region: CASADRTRGRNQPQHF. CDR3 sequence (DNA): TGTGCCTCCGCGGACAGAACTCGAGGGAGAAATCAGCCCCAGCATTTT.

The chain is built from TRBV25-1 and TRBJ2-7; 8 nucleotides match TRBD1. V dropped 7 bases and J dropped 7; count of bases not matched to a gene: 12. The germline V gene encodes CDR1 MGHDK and CDR2 SYGVNS. The CDR3 extends over 14 amino acids. The CDR3 nucleotides read TGTGCCAGCATCCCCGCGGGGACAGGCGAGGAGCAGTACGTC. Its protein product is CASIPAGTGEEQYV.

The V gene is TRBV19, the J gene TRBJ1-2; the match to TRBD1 covers 9 bases. Germline lookup yields CDR1 LNHDA and CDR2 SQIVND (reference sequence). The CDR3 is 13 residues long. V dropped 6 bases and J dropped 4; count of bases not matched to a gene: 3. The CDR3 nucleotides are TGTGCCAGTAGGGGACAGGGTCTCTATGGCTACACCTTC. This codes for CASRGQGLYGYTF.

This chain uses TRBV5-1 with TRBJ2-2; no definite D call. This CDR3 has 15 amino acids. V was clipped by 0 bases and J by 5 bases, with 11 bases between them. The germline gives CDR1 SGHRS, CDR2 YFSETQ. Written as DNA, the CDR3 is TGCGCCAGCAGCTTGGGACTCCAGAAGACCGGGGAGCTGTTTTTT. Encoded protein: CASSLGLQKTGELFF.

V is TRBV5-4 and J is TRBJ2-2; D is undetermined. The CDR3 covers 13 residues. V dropped 0 bases and J dropped 5 bases, with 5 bases sitting between them. Germline values: CDR1 SGHNT, CDR2 YYREEE (reference sequence). The CDR3 here is CASSLVSTGELFF. DNA for the CDR3: TGTGCCAGCAGCTTGGTGTCGACCGGGGAGCTGTTTTTT.

V gene TRBV27 combines with J gene TRBJ2-3; the D is unclear. This CDR3 has 13 residues. CDR1 and CDR2 from the germline V gene are MNHEY and SMNVEV (reference sequence). The V gene lost 5 bases and the J gene lost 4 bases, with 10 bases spanning the gap. CDR3 bases: TGTGCCAGCAGTAACCTAGGTGCAGATACGCAGTATTTT. It translates to CASSNLGADTQYF.

The chain is built from TRBV7-9 and TRBJ2-7; TRBD2 matches at 11 bases. The V segment lost 1 base and the J segment 3 bases; nucleotides outside the gene matches: 2. The CDR3 consists of 15 residues. The germline CDR1 and CDR2 sequences are SEHNR and FQNEAQ (reference sequence). The CDR3 sequence is CASSLGGLADYEQYF. The DNA for the CDR3 is TGTGCCAGCAGCTTAGGGGGACTAGCGGACTACGAGCAGTACTTC.

The V call is TRBV20-1, the J call TRBJ2-6; D is unresolved. With 3 bases removed from V and 1 base from J, the gap between germline ends came to 7 bases. The germline V gene encodes CDR1 DFQATT and CDR2 SNEGSKA (reference sequence). The length of the CDR3 is 14 residues. As DNA, the CDR3 is TGCAGTGCTAGTATGCGATCTGGGGCCAACGTCCTGACTTTC. This encodes CSASMRSGANVLTF.

V usage is TRBV2 and J usage is TRBJ1-3; 10 bases are shared with TRBD1. The CDR3 sequence is 14 residues long. J lost 2 bases, V lost 7 bases, and 2 bases had no gene match. Germline V gene sequence: CDR1 SNHLY, CDR2 FYNNEI. The CDR3 DNA sequence: TGTGCCAGCATCGGACAGGGGGCTGGAAACACCATATATTTT. Translating it yields CASIGQGAGNTIYF.

About this clone itself: The sample has other DNA sequences that encode this CDR3 too. This chain joins TRBV6-5 and TRBJ1-5, with 8 positions matching TRBD1. The germline CDR1 and CDR2 sequences are MNHEY and SVGAGI. There are 14 residues in the CDR3. With 8 bases clipped from V and 2 bases from J, the junction kept 5 bases outside the gene matches. The CDR3 region has the DNA TGTGCCAGCCGAGAGACAGGGGGCAATCAGCCCCAGCATTTT. Protein sequence: CASRETGGNQPQHF.

The rearrangement links TRBV6-1 to TRBJ1-2; D call uncertain. Germline V gives CDR1 MNHNS, CDR2 SASEGT. This CDR3 contains 15 residues. V lost 0 bases to trimming and J lost 6 bases, with 14 bases between them. The CDR3 DNA follows: TGTGCCAGCAGTGAAGCTGGGCAGGCTTGGGATGGCTACACCTTC. Translated: CASSEAGQAWDGYTF.

The chain is built from TRBV20-1 and TRBJ2-1, with 13 positions matching TRBD2. V was clipped by 3 bases and J by 4 bases; unmatched bases: 6. Germline lookup yields CDR1 DFQATT and CDR2 SNEGSKA (reference sequence). CDR3 length: 16 residues. CDR3 in amino acids: CSASGLAGDHYNEQFF. In nucleotides, the CDR3 is TGCAGTGCTAGTGGACTAGCGGGAGACCATTACAATGAGCAGTTCTTC.

The chain recombines TRBV9 with TRBJ1-2, with 7 bases matching TRBD1. Looked up from germline, CDR1 is SGDLS and CDR2 is YYNGEE. The ends lost 4 bases at V and 4 bases at J; junction bases unmatched: 10. The length of the CDR3 is 15 residues. The CDR3 spells CASSPPGQPIYGYTF. The CDR3, as DNA: TGTGCCAGCAGCCCACCGGGACAGCCGATCTATGGCTACACCTTC.

V gene TRBV24-1 combines with J gene TRBJ2-1; 10 bases align to TRBD2. Losses at the gene ends were 4 bases for V and 7 bases for J; bases not matched to a gene: 9. The CDR3 spans 16 residues. Germline CDR1 and CDR2: KGHDR and SFDVKD. CDR3 DNA sequence: TGTGCCACCAGTGACCCCCAAGCGGGAGGGAGAAATGAGCAGTTCTTC. Protein sequence: CATSDPQAGGRNEQFF.

Details on this clone: A junction end diverges from the germline sequence, so it may reflect a read error. The chain links TRBV6-5 to TRBJ1-5; 7 nucleotides align to TRBD1. Germline assignment: CDR1 MNHEY and CDR2 SVGAGI. The CDR3 sequence is 13 residues long. CDR3: CASSYGPETGMNF. CDR3 nucleotides: TGTGCCAGCAGTTACGGCCCCGAGACAGGGATGAATTTT.

V is TRBV19 and J is TRBJ1-1; TRBD1 aligns across 10 bases. Germline V gene lookup returns CDR1 LNHDA and CDR2 SQIVND (reference sequence). V lost 1 base to trimming and J lost 0 bases; unmatched junction nucleotides: 11. The CDR3 has 19 residues. CDR3 DNA sequence: TGTGCCAGTAGTATAGTCAGTGGGACAGGGGCCTTCATGAACACTGAAGCTTTCTTT. Residues: CASSIVSGTGAFMNTEAFF.

The CDR3 DNA reads as TGTGCCAGCAGCCCCCGGACAGGGTACTCTGGAAACACCATATATTTT. It translates to CASSPRTGYSGNTIYF. The chain recombines TRBV14 with TRBJ1-3, with TRBD1 identical over 8 bases. V dropped 4 bases and J dropped 0; count of bases not matched to a gene: 5. Per the germline V gene, CDR1 is SGHDN and CDR2 is FVKESK. The CDR3 length is 16 residues. Looking up the rest from reference TRBV14 and TRBJ1-3 gives the full variable domain: EAGVTQFPSHSVIEKGQTVTLRCDPISGHDNLYWYRRVMGKEIKFLLHFVKESKQDESGMPNNRFLAERTGGTYSTLKVQPAELEDSGVYFCASSPRTGYSGNTIYFGEGSWLTVV.

The rearrangement uses TRBV7-9 and TRBJ1-5; 7 bases are shared with TRBD1. Per germline, CDR1 SEHNR and CDR2 FQNEAQ (reference sequence). The CDR3 consists of 15 residues. V shed 5 bases, J shed 3 bases, and the junction held 7 bases outside the gene matches. CDR3 nucleotide sequence: TGTGCCAGCAGCCAAACCGGGACAGTCAATCAGCCCCAGCATTTT. Translating gives CASSQTGTVNQPQHF.

The chain is built from TRBV28 and TRBJ1-5; D remains unclear. The germline V gene has CDR1 MDHEN and CDR2 SYDVKM. V was pared by 3 bases and J by 3 bases, with 9 bases between. CDR3 length: 14 residues. For the CDR3, the DNA is TGTGCCAGCAGTTTCTCGGGTCCCAATCAGCCCCAGCATTTT. Amino acid sequence: CASSFSGPNQPQHF.

CDR3 loop: CASSLSPGNYGYTF. CDR3 nucleotide sequence: TGTGCCAGCAGCTTATCGCCAGGGAACTATGGCTACACCTTC. This chain links TRBV7-3 with TRBJ1-2, with D possibly being TRBD1 (5 bases). This CDR3 is built from 14 residues. Trimming took off 2 bases at V and 2 bases at J, with 9 bases between the two ends. The germline V gene has CDR1 SGHTA and CDR2 FQGTGA.

The chain couples TRBV28 to TRBJ1-3; D is undetermined. Between the trimmed V and J ends, which lost 3 bases and 4 bases, there was a span of 7 bases. In germline, CDR1 is MDHEN, CDR2 SYDVKM. The CDR3 is 13 amino acids. The CDR3 sequence is CASSFRTGNTIYF. The CDR3 bases are TGTGCCAGCAGTTTTAGAACCGGAAACACCATATATTTT.

This sequence joins TRBV28 and TRBJ1-2, with D possibly TRBD1 on 5 matching bases. Trimming took off 2 bases at V and 3 bases at J, with 13 bases between the two ends. This CDR3 contains 15 residues. Germline CDR1 reads MDHEN; CDR2 reads SYDVKM. The CDR3 here is CASSLTAGLDYGYTF. Written as DNA, the CDR3 is TGTGCCAGCAGTTTAACGGCAGGGTTGGACTATGGCTACACCTTC.

This clone has more than one count but fewer than ten. This sequence joins TRBV5-4 and TRBJ2-7; TRBD1 might be the D (6 bases). Trimming removed 0 bases from V and 7 bases from J, with 11 bases in between. The CDR3 sequence is 13 residues long. Germline V gene lookup returns CDR1 SGHNT and CDR2 YYREEE (reference sequence). CDR3 loop: CASSLGGRREQYF. The CDR3, as DNA: TGTGCCAGCAGCTTGGGGGGGCGTAGGGAGCAGTACTTC. Drawing the rest from reference TRBV5-4 and TRBJ2-7, the complete variable domain is ETGVTQSPTHLIKTRGQQVTLRCSSQSGHNTVSWYQQALGQGPQFIFQYYREEENGRGNFPPRFSGLQFPNYSSELNVNALELDDSALYLCASSLGGRREQYFGPGTRLTVT.